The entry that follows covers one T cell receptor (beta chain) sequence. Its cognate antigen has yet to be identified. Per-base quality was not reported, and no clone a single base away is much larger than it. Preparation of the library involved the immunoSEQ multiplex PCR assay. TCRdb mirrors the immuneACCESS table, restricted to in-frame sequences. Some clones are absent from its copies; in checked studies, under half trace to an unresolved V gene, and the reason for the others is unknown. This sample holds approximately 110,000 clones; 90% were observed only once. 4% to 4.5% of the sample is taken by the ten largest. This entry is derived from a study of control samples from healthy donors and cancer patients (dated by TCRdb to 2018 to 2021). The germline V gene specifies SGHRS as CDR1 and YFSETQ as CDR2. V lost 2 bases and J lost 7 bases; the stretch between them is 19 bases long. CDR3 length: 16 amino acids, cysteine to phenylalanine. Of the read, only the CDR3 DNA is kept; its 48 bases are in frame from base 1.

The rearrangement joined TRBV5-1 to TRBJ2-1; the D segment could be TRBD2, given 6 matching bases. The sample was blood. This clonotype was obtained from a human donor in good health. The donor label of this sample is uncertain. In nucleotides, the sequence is TGCGCCAGCAGCTTTTCTGGCGGAGGAGGGAAAAATGAGCAGTTCTTC. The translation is CASSFSGGGGKNEQFF.